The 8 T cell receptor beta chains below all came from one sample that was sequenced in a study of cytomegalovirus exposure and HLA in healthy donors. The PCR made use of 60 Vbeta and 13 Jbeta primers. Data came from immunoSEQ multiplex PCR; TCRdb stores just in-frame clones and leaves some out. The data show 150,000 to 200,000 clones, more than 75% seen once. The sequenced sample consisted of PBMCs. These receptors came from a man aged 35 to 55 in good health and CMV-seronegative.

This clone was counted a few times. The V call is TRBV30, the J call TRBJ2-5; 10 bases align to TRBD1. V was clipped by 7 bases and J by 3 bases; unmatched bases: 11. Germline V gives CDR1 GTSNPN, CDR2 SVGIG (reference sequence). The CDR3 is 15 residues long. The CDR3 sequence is CALQPGQGRKETQYF. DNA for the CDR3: TGTGCCTTACAACCGGGACAGGGGAGAAAAGAGACCCAGTACTTC.

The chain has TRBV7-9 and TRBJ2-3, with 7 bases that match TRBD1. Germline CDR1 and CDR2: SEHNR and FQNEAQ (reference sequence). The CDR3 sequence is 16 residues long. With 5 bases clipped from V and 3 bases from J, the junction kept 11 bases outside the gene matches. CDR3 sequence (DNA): TGTGCCAGCAGCCCGGGACAGATGGGCGGGACAGATACGCAGTATTTT. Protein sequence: CASSPGQMGGTDTQYF.

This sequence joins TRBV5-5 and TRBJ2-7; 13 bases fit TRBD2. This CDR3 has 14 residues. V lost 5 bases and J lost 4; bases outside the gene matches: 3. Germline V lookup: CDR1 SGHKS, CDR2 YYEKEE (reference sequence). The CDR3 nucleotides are TGTGCCAGCAGTCAGACTAGCGGGAGGTACGAGCAGTACTTC. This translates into CASSQTSGRYEQYF. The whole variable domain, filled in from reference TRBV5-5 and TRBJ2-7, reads DAGVTQSPTHLIKTRGQQVTLRCSPISGHKSVSWYQQVLGQGPQFIFQYYEKEERGRGNFPDRFSARQFPNYSSELNVNALLLGDSALYLCASSQTSGRYEQYFGPGTRLTVT.

The CDR3 reads CASSTSLGEQYF. The DNA of the CDR3 is TGCGCCAGCAGCACTAGCCTGGGCGAGCAGTACTTC. The gene calls are TRBV4-1 and TRBJ2-7, with a tentative D call TRBD2 (6 bases). Germline V lookup: CDR1 MGHRA, CDR2 YSYEKL. There are 12 residues in the CDR3. Trimming cost V 5 bases and J 6 bases, with 11 bases left between them.

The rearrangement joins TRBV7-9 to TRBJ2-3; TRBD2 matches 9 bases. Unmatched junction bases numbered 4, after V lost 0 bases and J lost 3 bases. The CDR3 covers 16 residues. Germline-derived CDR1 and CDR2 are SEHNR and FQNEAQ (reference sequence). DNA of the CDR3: TGTGCCAGCAGCTTAGCGCTAGCGGGAAAGACAGATACGCAGTATTTT. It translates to CASSLALAGKTDTQYF.

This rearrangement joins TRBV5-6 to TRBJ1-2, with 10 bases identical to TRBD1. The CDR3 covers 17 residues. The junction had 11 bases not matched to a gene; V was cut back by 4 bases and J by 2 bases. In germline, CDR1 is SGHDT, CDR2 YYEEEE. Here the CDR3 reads CASSLWTGGSRNYGYTF. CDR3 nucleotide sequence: TGTGCCAGCAGCCTCTGGACAGGGGGTTCCCGCAACTATGGCTACACCTTC.

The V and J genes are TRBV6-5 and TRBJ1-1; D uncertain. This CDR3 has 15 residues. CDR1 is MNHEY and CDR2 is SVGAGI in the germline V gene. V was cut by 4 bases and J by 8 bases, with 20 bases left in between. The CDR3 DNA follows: TGTGCCAGCAGTTCCTCGGGGAGACCAGTACTCGAAGCTTTCTTT. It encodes CASSSSGRPVLEAFF.

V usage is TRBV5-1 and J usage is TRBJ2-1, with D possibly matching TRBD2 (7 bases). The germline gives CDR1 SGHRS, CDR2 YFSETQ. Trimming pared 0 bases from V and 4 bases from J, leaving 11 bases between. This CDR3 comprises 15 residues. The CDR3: CASSLAGGAYNEQFF. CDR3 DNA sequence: TGCGCCAGCAGCTTGGCGGGGGGCGCTTACAATGAGCAGTTCTTC.